Sequencing of this T cell receptor (beta chain) was carried out in a study of shared clonotypes between healthy human individuals. Study-wide points: Compared with clonotypes that all four donors shared, non-shared clonotypes had lower generation probabilities. It was expected that sequencing depth would affect clonotype sharing among donors.

Per the germline V gene, CDR1 is SGHNT and CDR2 is YYREEE (reference sequence). The CDR3 has 17 amino acids. After removal of 4 bases from V and 2 bases from J, the junction contained 11 bases not matched to a gene. This clone was seen a few times. Its antigen remains unknown. Adult donors, all healthy and HIV-negative, had no recent acute infections or vaccinations. Each PCR replicate from the sorted subsets contained about 200 ng DNA, which is about 30,000 T cell genomes. The data were produced by immunoSEQ multiplex PCR, yet TCRdb's version contains in-frame clones alone and is incomplete. Of more than 900,000 clones in the sample, more than 75% were seen once.

The clonotype originates from a man between 18 and 35 years old in good health. Some clones in this sample may be carry-over from other donors' samples. This rearrangement joins TRBV5-4 to TRBJ2-2, with 7 positions matching TRBD2. Sequencing was performed on memory CD4+ T cells from PBMCs. Subset here: CD45RA-negative fraction. CDR3 in DNA: TGTGCCAGCAGCCCGCCTCGCGGGAGTGGAAACACCGGGGAGCTGTTTTTT. This translates into CASSPPRGSGNTGELFF.